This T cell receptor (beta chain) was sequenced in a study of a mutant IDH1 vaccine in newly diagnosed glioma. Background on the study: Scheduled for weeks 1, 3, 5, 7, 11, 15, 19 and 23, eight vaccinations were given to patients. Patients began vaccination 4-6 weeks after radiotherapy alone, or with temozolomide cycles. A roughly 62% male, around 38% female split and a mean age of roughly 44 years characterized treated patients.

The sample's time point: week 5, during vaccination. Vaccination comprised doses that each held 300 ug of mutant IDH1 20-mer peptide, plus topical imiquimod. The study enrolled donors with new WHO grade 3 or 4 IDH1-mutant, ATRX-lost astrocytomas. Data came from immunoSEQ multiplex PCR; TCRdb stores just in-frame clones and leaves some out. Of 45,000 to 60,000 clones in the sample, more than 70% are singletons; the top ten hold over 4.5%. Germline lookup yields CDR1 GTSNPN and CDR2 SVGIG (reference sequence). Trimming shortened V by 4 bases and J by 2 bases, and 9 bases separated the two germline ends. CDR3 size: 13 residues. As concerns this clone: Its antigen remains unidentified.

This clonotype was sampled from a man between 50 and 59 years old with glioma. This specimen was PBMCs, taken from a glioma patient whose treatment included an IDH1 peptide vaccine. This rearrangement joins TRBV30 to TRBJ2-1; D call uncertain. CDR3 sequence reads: CAWTLPAYNEQFF. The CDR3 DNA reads TGTGCCTGGACCCTGCCCGCCTACAATGAGCAGTTCTTC. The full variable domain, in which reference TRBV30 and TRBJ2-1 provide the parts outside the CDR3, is SQTIHQWPATLVQPVGSPLSLECTVEGTSNPNLYWYRQAAGRGLQLLFYSVGIGQISSEVPQNLSASRPQDRQFILSSKKLLLSDSGFYLCAWTLPAYNEQFFGPGTRLTVL.